This entry describes one T cell receptor beta chain. Its specificity is not known. The V gene's germline CDR1 is LNHDA and CDR2 SQIVND (reference sequence). The V segment lost 4 bases and the J segment 0 bases; nucleotides outside the gene matches: 11. The CDR3 totals 18 residues. This entry comes from a study of shared clonotypes between healthy human individuals. General study points: Naive subsets, compared against memory subsets, generally had larger estimated richness values.

A 200 ng quantity of DNA, tens of thousands of T cell genomes, went into the sorted-subset replicate PCRs. TCRdb's copy holds only in-frame clones and misses some; the assay was immunoSEQ multiplex PCR. The data show approximately 2.5 million clones, 80% to 95% seen once. Memory CD4+ cells were the fraction left after CD45RA+ naive selection. The source of this sequence is a young man in good health. Some clones in this sample may be carry-over from other donors' samples. The specimen sequenced was naive CD4+ T cells from PBMCs. Subset denoted: CD45RA+ positively selected. The chain links TRBV19 to TRBJ1-5, with TRBD1 matching over 8 bases. Here the CDR3 reads CASSTFGTGRYSNQPQHF. DNA of the CDR3: TGTGCCAGTAGTACCTTCGGGACAGGTCGCTATAGCAATCAGCCCCAGCATTTT. Full variable domain (remainder filled in from reference TRBV19 and TRBJ1-5): DGGITQSPKYLFRKEGQNVTLSCEQNLNHDAMYWYRQDPGQGLRLIYYSQIVNDFQKGDIAEGYSVSREKKESFPLTVTSAQKNPTAFYLCASSTFGTGRYSNQPQHFGDGTRLSIL.